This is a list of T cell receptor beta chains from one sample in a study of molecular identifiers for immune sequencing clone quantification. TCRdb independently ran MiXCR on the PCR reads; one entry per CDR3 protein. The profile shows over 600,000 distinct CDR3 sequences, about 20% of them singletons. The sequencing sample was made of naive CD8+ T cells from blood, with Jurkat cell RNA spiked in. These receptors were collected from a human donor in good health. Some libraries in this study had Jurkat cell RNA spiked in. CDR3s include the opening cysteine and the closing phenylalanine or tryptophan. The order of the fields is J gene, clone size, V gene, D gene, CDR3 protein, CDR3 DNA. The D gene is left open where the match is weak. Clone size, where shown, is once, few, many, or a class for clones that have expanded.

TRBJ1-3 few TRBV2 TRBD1 CASRDGTGESYGNTIYF TGTGCCAGCAGGGATGGGACAGGAGAATCCTATGGAAACACCATATATTTT
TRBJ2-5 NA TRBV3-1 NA CASSQIQETQYF TGTGCCAGCAGCCAAATTCAAGAGACCCAGTACTTC
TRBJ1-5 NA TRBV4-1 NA CASSQDGAGPNQPQHF TGCGCCAGCAGCCAAGATGGGGCAGGGCCCAATCAGCCCCAGCATTTT
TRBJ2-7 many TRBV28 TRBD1 CASRYSGTGALYEQYF TGTGCCAGCAGGTATTCCGGGACAGGGGCCCTATACGAGCAGTACTTC
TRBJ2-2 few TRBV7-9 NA CASSQITRLNTGELFF TGTGCCAGCAGCCAAATAACTAGGCTGAACACCGGGGAGCTGTTTTTT
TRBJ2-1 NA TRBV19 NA CASSISSGTSYNEQFF TGTGCCAGTAGTATAAGTAGCGGTACCTCCTACAATGAGCAGTTCTTC
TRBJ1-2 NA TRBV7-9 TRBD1 CASSPGTARAGYGYTF TGTGCCAGCAGCCCCGGGACAGCGCGGGCGGGTTATGGCTACACCTTC
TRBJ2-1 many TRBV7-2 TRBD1 CASSSRDRAYNEQFF TGTGCCAGCAGCTCGCGGGACAGGGCCTACAATGAGCAGTTCTTC
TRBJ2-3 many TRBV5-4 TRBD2 CASSSGTTNTDTQYF TGTGCCAGCAGTTCCGGGACTACCAACACAGATACGCAGTATTTT
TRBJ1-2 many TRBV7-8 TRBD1 CASSFNPGTGDGYTF TGTGCCAGCAGCTTTAACCCGGGGACAGGGGATGGCTACACCTTC
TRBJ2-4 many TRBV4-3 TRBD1 CASSPRDRVAKNIQYF TGCGCCAGCAGCCCCCGGGACAGAGTAGCCAAAAACATTCAGTACTTC
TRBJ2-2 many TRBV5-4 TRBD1 CASSRIGQGAGTGELFF TGTGCCAGCAGCCGAATAGGACAGGGTGCTGGCACCGGGGAGCTGTTTTTT
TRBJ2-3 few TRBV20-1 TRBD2 CSARDGSGGGGTDTQYF TGCAGTGCTAGAGATGGGTCCGGCGGGGGGGGCACAGATACGCAGTATTTT
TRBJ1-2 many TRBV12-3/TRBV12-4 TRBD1 CASSPGTELPFYGYTF TGTGCCAGCAGTCCCGGGACAGAACTACCTTTCTATGGCTACACCTTC
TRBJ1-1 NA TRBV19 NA CASSIQGRLYTEAFF TGTGCCAGTAGTATCCAGGGGCGACTCTACACTGAAGCTTTCTTT
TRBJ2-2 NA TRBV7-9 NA CASSPWGNTGELFF TGTGCCAGCAGCCCCTGGGGGAACACCGGGGAGCTGTTTTTT
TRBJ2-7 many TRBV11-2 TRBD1 CASSSGTASYEQYF TGTGCCAGCAGCTCGGGGACAGCTTCCTACGAGCAGTACTTC
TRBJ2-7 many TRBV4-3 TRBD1 CASSHMGQGVSEQYF TGCGCCAGCAGCCATATGGGACAGGGGGTTTCCGAGCAGTACTTC
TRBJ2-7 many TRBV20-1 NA CSAEDSSSYEQYF TGCAGTGCTGAAGACAGCAGCTCCTACGAGCAGTACTTC
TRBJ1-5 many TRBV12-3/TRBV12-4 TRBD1 CASSLVGQGYQPQHF TGTGCCAGCAGTTTAGTGGGACAGGGCTATCAGCCCCAGCATTTT
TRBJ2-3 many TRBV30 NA CAWSYTSTDTQYF TGTGCCTGGAGTTACACTAGCACAGATACGCAGTATTTT
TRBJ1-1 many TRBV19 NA CASGMEMNTEAFF TGTGCCAGTGGTATGGAAATGAACACTGAAGCTTTCTTT
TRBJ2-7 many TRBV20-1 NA CSASGRGTPAYEQYF TGCAGTGCCAGCGGTCGCGGGACACCAGCCTACGAGCAGTACTTC
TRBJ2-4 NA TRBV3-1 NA CASSLHPLPILAKNIQYF TGTGCCAGCAGCCTACATCCCCTACCGATACTAGCCAAAAACATTCAGTACTTC
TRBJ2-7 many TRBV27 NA CASSLGNGVSYEQYF TGTGCCAGCAGCCTGGGAAACGGGGTCTCCTACGAGCAGTACTTC
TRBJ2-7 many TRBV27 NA CASSPSGGSGAEQYF TGTGCCAGCAGCCCAAGTGGGGGGTCAGGGGCCGAGCAGTACTTC
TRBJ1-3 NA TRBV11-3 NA CAGSGGSGNTIYF TGTGCCGGCTCAGGAGGCTCTGGAAACACCATATATTTT
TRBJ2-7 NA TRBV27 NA CASSLSGGSCEQYF TGTGCCAGCAGTTTATCGGGCGGGTCCTGCGAGCAGTACTTC
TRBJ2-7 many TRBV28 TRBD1 CASSDRATSYEQYF TGTGCCAGCAGTGACAGGGCCACCTCCTACGAGCAGTACTTC
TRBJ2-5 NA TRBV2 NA CARGGLLQETQYF TGTGCCCGAGGGGGGTTGCTCCAAGAGACCCAGTACTTC
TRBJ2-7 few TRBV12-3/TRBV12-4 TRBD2 CASSEGTSGTRPQGGQYF TGTGCCAGCAGTGAAGGGACTAGCGGGACCCGACCTCAAGGCGGGCAGTACTTC
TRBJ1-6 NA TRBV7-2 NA CASTAGAGSPLHF TGTGCCAGCACGGCGGGGGCAGGCTCACCCCTCCACTTT
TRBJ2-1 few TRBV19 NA CASSMGERSSYNEQFF TGTGCCAGTAGTATGGGGGAGCGGAGCTCCTACAATGAGCAGTTCTTC
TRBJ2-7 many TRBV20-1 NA CSARAGQAYEQYF TGCAGTGCTAGGGCGGGACAAGCCTACGAGCAGTACTTC
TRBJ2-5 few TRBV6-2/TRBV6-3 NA CASSYWSPQETQYF TGTGCCAGCAGTTACTGGAGTCCCCAAGAGACCCAGTACTTC
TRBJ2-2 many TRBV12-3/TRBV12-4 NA CASTETNHGELFF TGTGCCAGCACCGAAACTAACCACGGGGAGCTGTTTTTT
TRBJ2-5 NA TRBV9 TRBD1 CASSPSDRVYETQYF TGTGCCAGCAGCCCCAGTGACAGGGTGTACGAGACCCAGTACTTC
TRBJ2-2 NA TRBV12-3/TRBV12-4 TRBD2 CASRGGSSGTSRTRANTGELFF TGTGCCAGCAGGGGGGGGTCGAGCGGGACTTCGCGAACCCGCGCGAACACCGGGGAGCTGTTTTTT
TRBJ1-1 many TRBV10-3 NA CAISDADRVNTEAFF TGTGCCATCAGTGATGCGGACAGAGTGAACACTGAAGCTTTCTTT
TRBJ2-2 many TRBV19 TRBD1 CASSRTGGAWTGELFF TGTGCCAGTAGCCGGACAGGGGGCGCCTGGACCGGGGAGCTGTTTTTT
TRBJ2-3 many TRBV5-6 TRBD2 CASSLVRGGDTQYF TGTGCCAGCAGCTTGGTACGGGGGGGAGATACGCAGTATTTT
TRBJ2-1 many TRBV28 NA CASSLGGAYNEQFF TGTGCCAGCAGTTTAGGTGGGGCCTACAATGAGCAGTTCTTC
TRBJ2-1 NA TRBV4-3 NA CASSQDRGAPYNEQFF TGCGCCAGCAGCCAAGATAGAGGGGCACCCTACAATGAGCAGTTCTTC
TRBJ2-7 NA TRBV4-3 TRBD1 CASSQTRTGPQVEQYF TGCGCCAGCAGCCAGACAAGGACAGGGCCCCAGGTCGAGCAGTACTTC
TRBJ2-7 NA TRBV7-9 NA CASSLMGHQSSYEQYF TGTGCCAGCAGCTTAATGGGACATCAAAGCTCCTACGAGCAGTACTTC
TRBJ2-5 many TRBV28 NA CATSSLDGIQETQYF TGTGCCACCTCATCCCTGGACGGGATCCAAGAGACCCAGTACTTC
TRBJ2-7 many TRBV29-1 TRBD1 CSVEEFRDRGPPEQYF TGCAGCGTTGAAGAGTTTCGGGACAGAGGGCCTCCCGAGCAGTACTTC
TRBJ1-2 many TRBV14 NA CASSRPANYGYTF TGTGCCAGCAGCCGGCCGGCTAACTATGGCTACACCTTC
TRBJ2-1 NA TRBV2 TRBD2 CASSETLTSRAVGNEQFF TGTGCCAGCAGTGAAACATTGACTAGCAGGGCCGTCGGCAATGAGCAGTTCTTC
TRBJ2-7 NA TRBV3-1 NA CASSQRPGATALTTTYEQYF TGTGCCAGCAGCCAAAGACCGGGAGCTACGGCTCTCACAACCACCTACGAGCAGTACTTC
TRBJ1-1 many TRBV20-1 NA CSARDWAQAGTEAFF TGCAGTGCTAGAGATTGGGCGCAGGCTGGCACTGAAGCTTTCTTT
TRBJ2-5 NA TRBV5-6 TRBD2 CASRNSQAGAAGLETRYF TGTGCCAGCCGAAACTCGCAAGCGGGGGCCGCCGGGTTGGAGACCCGGTACTTC
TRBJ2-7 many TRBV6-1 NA CASRGTAVWF TGTGCCAGCCGCGGGACGGCGGTTTGGTTC
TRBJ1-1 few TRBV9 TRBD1 CASSVNGQGNTEAFF TGTGCCAGCAGCGTTAATGGACAGGGGAATACTGAAGCTTTCTTT
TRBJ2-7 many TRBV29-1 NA CSVEDEATDYEQYF TGCAGCGTTGAAGATGAGGCGACAGACTACGAGCAGTACTTC